The 9 T cell receptor beta chains below all came from one sample that was sequenced in a study of T cell responses to AZD1222 COVID-19 vaccine. Using immunoSEQ multiplex PCR, the repertoire was profiled, and TCRdb retains in-frame clones only, with some absent. The sample yields about 170,000 clones, 85% to 90% seen once. Sequenced here: peripheral blood, sampled on day 0 of AZD1222 vaccination. All receptors come from an adult in good health.

The chain recombines TRBV3-1 (or the pseudogene TRBV3-2) with TRBJ1-5, with no clear D. Trimming removed 1 base from V and 3 bases from J, with 4 bases in between. Germline loops: CDR1 LGHDT, CDR2 YNNKEL (reference sequence). The CDR3 has 13 residues. In nucleotides, the CDR3 is TGTGCCAGCAGCCAAGGCCCCAATCAGCCCCAGCATTTT. It specifies CASSQGPNQPQHF.

The rearrangement joins TRBV6-5 to TRBJ1-1; D gene uncertain. The CDR3 spans 13 residues. CDR1 and CDR2 from the germline V gene are MNHEY and SVGAGI. The V end lost 5 bases, the J end lost 3 bases, and 10 bases lay between the germline ends. CDR3: CASSRPPHTEAFF. The CDR3 coding sequence is TGTGCCAGCAGTCGGCCCCCACACACTGAAGCTTTCTTT.

The genes are TRBV18 and TRBJ2-1, with D unclear. The V and J ends lost 0 bases and 6 bases respectively, with 12 bases between them. The CDR3 totals 15 residues. Per the germline V gene, CDR1 is KGHSH and CDR2 is LQKENI. DNA of the CDR3: TGTGCCAGCTCACCACCGAGTGCGAGCATCAATGAGCAGTTCTTC. Its protein is CASSPPSASINEQFF. Combining the CDR3 with reference TRBV18 and TRBJ2-1 gives the whole variable domain NAGVMQNPRHLVRRRGQEARLRCSPMKGHSHVYWYRQLPEEGLKFMVYLQKENIIDESGMPKERFSAEFPKEGPSILRIQQVVRGDSAAYFCASSPPSASINEQFFGPGTRLTVL.

With respect to this clone: Other DNA sequences from this sample encode an identical CDR3 as well. The gene calls are TRBV2 and TRBJ2-7; TRBD1 aligns across 7 bases. The CDR3 contains 11 residues. V dropped 8 bases and J dropped 4; count of bases not matched to a gene: 2. In germline, CDR1 is SNHLY, CDR2 FYNNEI. As DNA, the CDR3 is TGTGCCAGCGGGACAGAGTACGAGCAGTACGTC. Amino acids: CASGTEYEQYV.

This rearrangement joins TRBV28 to TRBJ1-5; weak D call: TRBD1 (5 bases). The CDR3 has 13 amino acids. V shed 5 bases and J shed 5 bases, with 10 bases lying between them. CDR1 is MDHEN and CDR2 is SYDVKM in the germline V gene. The CDR3 protein is CASSTDSYQPQHF. The CDR3 DNA is TGTGCCAGCAGTACCGACAGTTATCAGCCCCAGCATTTT.

The V call is TRBV7-3, the J call TRBJ2-2; 11 bases match TRBD2. There are 19 residues in the CDR3. Germline V CDR1 and CDR2: SGHTA, FQGTGA. The V segment lost 1 base and the J segment 0 bases; nucleotides outside the gene matches: 7. The CDR3 DNA sequence: TGTGCCAGCAGCTTAAAATCGTCTAGCGGGGGGTCGAACACCGGGGAGCTGTTTTTT. Residues: CASSLKSSSGGSNTGELFF.

J is TRBJ2-5 and V is TRBV10-3; D remains ambiguous. Trimming left V 0 bases short and J 0 bases short, with 14 bases between. Germline V gene data show CDR1 as ENHRY and CDR2 as SYGVKD. This CDR3 has 17 residues. The CDR3 region has the DNA TGTGCCATCAGTGAGTCGCGGATGGGTGTTAACCAAGAGACCCAGTACTTC. Translation: CAISESRMGVNQETQYF.

The chain links TRBV5-1 to TRBJ1-1; TRBD1 aligns across 9 bases. Germline V gene data show CDR1 as SGHRS and CDR2 as YFSETQ. V lost 4 bases, J lost 3 bases, and 7 bases stayed unmatched. The CDR3 extends over 15 amino acids. As DNA, the CDR3 is TGCGCCAGCAGCGAAATGACAGGGGGGGACACTGAAGCTTTCTTT. It specifies CASSEMTGGDTEAFF.

The V call is TRBV5-1, the J call TRBJ2-3; D uncertain. The CDR3 length is 15 residues. CDR1 SGHRS and CDR2 YFSETQ come from the germline V gene. V lost 0 bases to trimming and J lost 4 bases, with 12 bases between them. The CDR3 spells CASSLVPFGADTQYF. The CDR3 region has the DNA TGCGCCAGCAGCTTGGTACCCTTCGGCGCAGATACGCAGTATTTT.